The T cell receptor beta chain under discussion was sequenced for a study of regulatory T cells in long-lasting Graves disease. The time point denotes: newly diagnosed GD, antithyroid drugs for less than 3 months. Extracted PBMC RNA gave rise to the TCR library. Study-wide points: TCR diversity was lower in persistent Graves' patients (versus newly diagnosed ones).

Library construction for TCR beta used iRepertoire HTBI primers and Arm-PCR of CDR3 regions. Per the original data handling: About 62 TRBV and about 14 TRBJ segments were identified across samples. Each CDR3 protein gets one entry after TCRdb re-called the multiplex PCR reads with MiXCR. These V and J calls rely on TCRdb rather than the paper's analysis. The sample has about 420,000 distinct CDR3 sequences, about a sixth seen once; the top ten hold around a quarter. The CDR3 length is 15 residues. The V gene's germline CDR1 is MDHEN and CDR2 SYDVKM. Trimming at V came to 6 bases and at J to 6 bases, leaving 13 bases not matched to a gene. At least ten counts were recorded for this clonotype. Its target is unknown. This sample was shared with a second study, whose subject was T cells in Graves' hyperthyroidism and ophthalmopathy. This second study says: Carried out on the TCR CDR3, a first-round RT-PCR used the HTBI primer set.

The sequencing used peripheral blood mononuclear cells (PBMCs), collected at new diagnosis, from a patient treated with antithyroid drugs. This clonotype was sampled from a woman younger than 30 with Graves disease. The V and J genes are TRBV28 and TRBJ1-1, with 7 nucleotides matching TRBD1. CDR3: CASRLRQGGWSEAFF. The CDR3 region has the DNA TGTGCCAGCAGACTACGACAGGGCGGTTGGTCTGAAGCTTTCTTT. Drawing the rest from reference TRBV28 and TRBJ1-1, the complete variable domain is DVKVTQSSRYLVKRTGEKVFLECVQDMDHENMFWYRQDPGLGLRLIYFSYDVKMKEKGDIPEGYSVSREKKERFSLILESASTNQTSMYLCASRLRQGGWSEAFFGQGTRLTVV.